Sequencing of this T cell receptor (beta chain) was carried out in a study of blood T cell repertoires in COVID-19 (dated by TCRdb to the early 2020s). The study in broad terms: Samples from collaborators originated in the United States, Italy and Spain and spanned both the acute and convalescent phases of COVID-19. A de-identified subject ID, COVID-19 status, age in years and sex were almost always included in the sample metadata. Samples came from the ongoing ImmuneRACE study (first 160 participants) plus 1,254 subjects from 6 global collaborators. Subjects who had been exposed to COVID-19, were actively infected with it, or had recovered from it provided the deeply sampled blood TCRbeta repertoires that made up the dataset. Where HLA class I and class II types were available, the types were taken from metadata supplied by the sample provider, not from assay-based typing. The repertoires were released in a freely available public database meant as a resource for research on the immune response to SARS-CoV-2. The prospective study material was composed of cDNA or gDNA derived from T cells, B-cell-depleted T cells, or PBMCs. General conclusions and limits of the study: The quantity of clinical and demographic metadata differed by source and by participant and was supplied without curation.

TCRbeta CDR3 regions were amplified from genomic DNA using the immunoSEQ Assay, a bias-controlled multiplex PCR. Turning to the authors' computational methods: Nucleated cell counts per sample were estimated from amplification of reference gene primers within the assay. To quantify the absolute abundance of each unique TCRbeta CDR3 rearrangement, sequence reads were collapsed and filtered. Productive Simpson clonality was computed per sample as the square root of Simpson's diversity index over productive rearrangements. Drawn from immuneACCESS, this table holds only the in-frame rearrangements with V and J called that TCRdb kept. Clones are partly lost; checked studies trace under half to an unresolved V gene and leave the rest unexplained. V and J calls and clone size are copied from that table; D and trimming were computed from the DNA. In all, the sample holds over 10,000 clones, and approximately 89% of those were seen once. The ten largest clonotypes hold around 5.6% of the sample.

On this clone: Its binding antigen is unknown. No per-base quality is available; no much larger clone lies one base away.

The CDR3 spans 15 residues, from the cysteine through the phenylalanine. Only the CDR3 portion is preserved as DNA: 45 bases, with reading frame beginning at the first base. V loses 3 bases of germline sequence and J loses 3 bases, and the interval between the two ends is 15 bases. The CDR1 and CDR2 encoded by the germline V gene are SGHRS and YFSETQ. Collaborating institutions collected whole blood in K2EDTA tubes following their own protocols. For TCRbeta analysis, collaborators shipped samples as frozen whole blood, isolated PBMCs, or DNA extracted from either of those sample types. The receptor's source is a human donor in a cohort sampled during active COVID-19. Recombination joined TRBV5-1 with TRBJ1-2; a confident D gene designation cannot be given. The sample was peripheral blood. This receptor has the CDR3 CASSYGLGSDYGYTF. In nucleotide form, the sequence is TGCGCCAGCAGCTATGGACTGGGGTCGGACTATGGCTACACCTTC.